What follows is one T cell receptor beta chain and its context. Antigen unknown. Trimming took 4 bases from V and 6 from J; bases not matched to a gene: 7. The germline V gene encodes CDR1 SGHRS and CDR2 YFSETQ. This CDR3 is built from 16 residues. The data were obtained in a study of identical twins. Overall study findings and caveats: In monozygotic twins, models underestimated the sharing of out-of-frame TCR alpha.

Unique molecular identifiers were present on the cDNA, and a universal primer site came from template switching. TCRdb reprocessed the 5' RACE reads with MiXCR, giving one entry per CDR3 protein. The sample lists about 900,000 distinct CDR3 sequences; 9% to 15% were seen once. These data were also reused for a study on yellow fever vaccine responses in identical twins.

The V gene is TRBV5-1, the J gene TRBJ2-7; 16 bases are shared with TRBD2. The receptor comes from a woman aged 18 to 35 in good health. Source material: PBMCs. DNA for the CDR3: TGCGCCAGCAGCCTGGGACTAGCGGGAGGGCAAGGCGAGCAGTACTTC. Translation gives CASSLGLAGGQGEQYF. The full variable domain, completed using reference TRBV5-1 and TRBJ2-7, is KAGVTQTPRYLIKTRGQQVTLSCSPISGHRSVSWYQQTPGQGLQFLFEYFSETQRNKGNFPGRFSGRQFSNSRSEMNVSTLELGDSALYLCASSLGLAGGQGEQYFGPGTRLTVT.